This note documents a single T cell receptor beta chain sequence. This record comes from a study of OX40 agonist ivuxolimab in advanced cancers. Generated by immunoSEQ multiplex PCR, the TCRdb table keeps only in-frame clones and is missing some. The sample holds 81,000 or so clones; around nine tenths are singletons and the top ten take about 0.52%. The CDR3 has 13 amino acids. Trimming removed 6 bases from V and 5 bases from J, with 14 bases in between. CDR1 MNHNS and CDR2 SASEGT come from the germline V gene. This sequence joins TRBV6-1 and TRBJ2-7, with D perhaps matching TRBD1 (5 bases). Sequenced material: CD4+ or CD8+ T cells sorted from blood, taken in a trial of the OX40 agonist ivuxolimab. The TCR was taken from an adult with an advanced solid tumor such as melanoma, head and neck, liver or kidney cancer. The DNA of the CDR3 is TGTGCCAGCAGACTTTCGACAGTTCACGAGCAGTACTTC. Translated: CASRLSTVHEQYF.